This TCR beta chain was captured by sequencing in a study of tumor-infiltrating lymphocytes in localized non-small cell lung cancer. Study overall: Patients included smokers and never-smokers with various histologies, some sampled after neoadjuvant chemotherapy.

Profiling relied on immunoSEQ multiplex PCR, and the TCRdb table lists in-frame clones only, not all of them. Seen here are fewer than 25,000 clones, 70% to 80% observed once, and the top ten hold about 3%. Study conclusions and caveats: Tumors had more T cell infiltration than uninvolved lung, per TCRbeta sequencing and CD3 counts. Each assay used a separate piece of the same tissue. T-cell fraction did not differ between immunotypes IM1 and IM2.

Note on this clone: Antigen unknown.

The V end was cut by 0 bases, the J end by 9 bases, with 18 bases between. The CDR3 runs 15 residues. Germline CDR1 MGHRA, CDR2 YSYEKL. The receptor comes from a human donor with non-small cell lung cancer. Specimen: lung tumor tissue. This sequence joins TRBV4-1 and TRBJ2-7, with D possibly TRBD2 on 5 matching bases. The CDR3 spells CASSQEIKDSIGQYF. The CDR3 DNA is TGCGCCAGCAGCCAAGAAATAAAGGACTCCATCGGGCAGTACTTC.